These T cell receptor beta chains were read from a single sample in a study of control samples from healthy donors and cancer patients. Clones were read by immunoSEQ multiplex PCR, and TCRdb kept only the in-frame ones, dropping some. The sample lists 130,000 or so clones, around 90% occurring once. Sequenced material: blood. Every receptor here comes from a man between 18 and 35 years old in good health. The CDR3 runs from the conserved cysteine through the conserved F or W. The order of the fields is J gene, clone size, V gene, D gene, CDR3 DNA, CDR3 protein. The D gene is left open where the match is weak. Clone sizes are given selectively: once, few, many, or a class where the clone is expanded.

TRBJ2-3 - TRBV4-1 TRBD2 TGCGCCAGCAGCCATGCCGGGGGGAGGGGCACAGATACGCAGTATTTT CASSHAGGRGTDTQYF
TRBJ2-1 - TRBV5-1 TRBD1 TGCGCCAGCAGCTCTTCGGACAGGGGGCATAATGAGCAGTTCTTC CASSSSDRGHNEQFF
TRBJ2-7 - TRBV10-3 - TGTGCCATCAGTGAGCAGGACCGAGTTCCTTCCTACGAGCAGTACTTC CAISEQDRVPSYEQYF
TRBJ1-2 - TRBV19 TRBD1 TGTGCCAGTAGGACGGGACAGGTTAATGGCTACACCTTC CASRTGQVNGYTF
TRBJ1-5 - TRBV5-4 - TGTGCCAGCAGCTTGGTTCAGCCCCAGCATTTT CASSLVQPQHF
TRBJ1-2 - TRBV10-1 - TGCGCCAGCAGTGAGGGACTCGAATATGGCTACACCTTC CASSEGLEYGYTF
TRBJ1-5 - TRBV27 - TGTGCCAGCAGTTTCGGCTCAACGGGTCAGCCCCAGCATTTT CASSFGSTGQPQHF
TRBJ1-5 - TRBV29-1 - TGCAGCGTCTTAACAGAAGGCCGCAATCAGCCCCAGCATTTT CSVLTEGRNQPQHF
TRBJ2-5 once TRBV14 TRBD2 TGTGCCAGCAGCAAAGACCTTAGCGGGAGGGAGACCCAGTACTTC CASSKDLSGRETQYF
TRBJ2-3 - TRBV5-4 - TGTGCCAGCAGCCCGACACCCATCCCAGATACGCAGTATTTT CASSPTPIPDTQYF
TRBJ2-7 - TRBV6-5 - TGTGCCAGCAGGGCAGGGTTCACCTACGAGCAGTACTTC CASRAGFTYEQYF
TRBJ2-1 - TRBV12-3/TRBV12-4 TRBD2 TGTGCCAGCAGCAGGACTAGCAGCGCAGAGCAGTTCTTC CASSRTSSAEQFF
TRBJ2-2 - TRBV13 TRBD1 TGTGCCAGCAGCCTGGACAGGGGTCGTGTCACCGGGGAGCTGTTTTTT CASSLDRGRVTGELFF
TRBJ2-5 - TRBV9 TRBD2 TGTGCCAGCAGCGTAGAGGATAGCGGGGTAGGGGAGACCCAGTACTTC CASSVEDSGVGETQYF
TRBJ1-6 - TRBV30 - TGTGCCTGGAGGGGTACGGGACTTGCAATGAATTCACCCCTCCACTTT CAWRGTGLAMNSPLHF
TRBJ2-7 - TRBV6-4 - TGTGCCAGCAGTGATGTGAGCGAGCAGTACTTC CASSDVSEQYF
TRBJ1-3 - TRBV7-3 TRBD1 TGTGCCAGCAGCCGTGATACAGGGGACCCTGGAAACACCATATATTTT CASSRDTGDPGNTIYF
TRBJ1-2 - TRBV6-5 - TGTGCCAGCACCGCTGCCTGGGGGGGCATCTATGGCTACACCTTC CASTAAWGGIYGYTF
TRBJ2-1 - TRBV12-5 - TGTGCTAGTGGAACAGGGATATCCTACAATGAGCAGTTCTTC CASGTGISYNEQFF
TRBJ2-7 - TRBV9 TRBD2 TGTGCCAGCGGACCTAGCGGATTCTACGAGCAGTACTTC CASGPSGFYEQYF
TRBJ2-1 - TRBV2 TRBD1 TGTGCCAGCAGGGGGGACATGCGAGGGGGCTTGTATGAGCAGTTCTTC CASRGDMRGGLYEQFF
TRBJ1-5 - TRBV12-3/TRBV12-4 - TGTGCCAGCAGTCGGGCAGGGGATCAGCCCCAGCATTTT CASSRAGDQPQHF
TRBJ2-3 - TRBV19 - TGTGCCATAGGGACGGGAAGCACAGATACGCAGTATTTT CAIGTGSTDTQYF
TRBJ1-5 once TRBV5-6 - TGTGCCAGCAGCTGGGGGGTGGAGCAGCCCCAGCATTTT CASSWGVEQPQHF
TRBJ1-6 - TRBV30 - TGTGCCTGGAGTCTGGATTCACCCCTCCACTTT CAWSLDSPLHF
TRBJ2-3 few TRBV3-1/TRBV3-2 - TGTGCCAGCAGCCCAAGGGGGGCAAAGGCAGATACGCAGTATTTT CASSPRGAKADTQYF
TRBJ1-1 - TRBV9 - TGTGCCAGCAGCGTAGATCGCAGGGGAGAGACTGAAGCTTTCTTT CASSVDRRGETEAFF
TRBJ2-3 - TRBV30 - TGTGCCTGGAAGCGAGGGGACAGCACAGATACGCAGTATTTT CAWKRGDSTDTQYF
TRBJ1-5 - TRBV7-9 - TGTGCCAGCAGCTCTACCAGGGAGACTCAGCCCCAGCATTTT CASSSTRETQPQHF
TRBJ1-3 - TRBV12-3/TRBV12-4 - TGTGCCAGCAGTTTAAACTCTGGAAACACCATATATTTT CASSLNSGNTIYF
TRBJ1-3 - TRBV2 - TGTGCCAGCAGTGAAACGGATCTCAGCTCTGGAAACACCATATATTTT CASSETDLSSGNTIYF